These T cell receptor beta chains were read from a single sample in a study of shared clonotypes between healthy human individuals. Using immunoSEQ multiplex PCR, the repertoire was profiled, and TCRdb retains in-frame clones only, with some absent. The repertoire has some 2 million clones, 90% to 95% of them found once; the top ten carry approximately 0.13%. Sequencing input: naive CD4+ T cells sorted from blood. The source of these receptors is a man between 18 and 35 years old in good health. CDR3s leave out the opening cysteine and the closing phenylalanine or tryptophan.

cdr3_aa: ASSWGQDSNQPQH
v_call: TRBV5-5
j_call: TRBJ1-5

cdr3_aa: ASSHAGGQGRGEQF
v_call: TRBV4-2
j_call: TRBJ2-1

cdr3_aa: ASSPPGHINEKLF
v_call: TRBV18
j_call: TRBJ1-4

cdr3_aa: ASIEEGSDQY
v_call: TRBV2
j_call: TRBJ2-7

cdr3_aa: ASSPGTVRGIQY
v_call: TRBV7-2
j_call: TRBJ2-4

cdr3_aa: ASSAAGTGGYEQY
v_call: TRBV5-4
j_call: TRBJ2-7

cdr3_aa: ASSVDSRNQPQH
v_call: TRBV9
j_call: TRBJ1-5

cdr3_aa: ASSLALAGDEQY
v_call: TRBV7-2
j_call: TRBJ2-7

cdr3_aa: ASSDPKGTGEQY
v_call: TRBV25-1
j_call: TRBJ2-7

cdr3_aa: ASSDSSYEQY
v_call: TRBV2
j_call: TRBJ2-7

cdr3_aa: ASSLRDREYGYT
v_call: TRBV7-2
j_call: TRBJ1-2

cdr3_aa: ASSLGRGWGSPLH
v_call: TRBV6-5
j_call: TRBJ1-6

cdr3_aa: ASSARETGELF
v_call: TRBV5-5
j_call: TRBJ2-2

cdr3_aa: ASSLEGTSGMSEQF
v_call: TRBV5-1
j_call: TRBJ2-1

cdr3_aa: ASSDSGESPLH
v_call: TRBV18
j_call: TRBJ1-6

cdr3_aa: ASSLGSGHVPLDTQY
v_call: TRBV11-3
j_call: TRBJ2-3

cdr3_aa: ASSLELAGGEQF
v_call: TRBV7-2
j_call: TRBJ2-1

cdr3_aa: ASSQRLAPNEQF
v_call: TRBV11-1
j_call: TRBJ2-1

cdr3_aa: ASSFVAGGFQETQY
v_call: TRBV5-4
j_call: TRBJ2-5

cdr3_aa: AISESDRADGYT
v_call: TRBV10-3
j_call: TRBJ1-2

cdr3_aa: ASSLWVSSSYNSPLH
v_call: TRBV7-2
j_call: TRBJ1-6

cdr3_aa: ASSVGGQGGSPLH
v_call: TRBV9
j_call: TRBJ1-6

cdr3_aa: ASSPAQARSSGRLEDTQY
v_call: TRBV7-8
j_call: TRBJ2-3

cdr3_aa: ASSLASYGYT
v_call: TRBV7-2
j_call: TRBJ1-2

cdr3_aa: ASSRDGGTDTQY
v_call: TRBV9
j_call: TRBJ2-3

cdr3_aa: ASSELRQGAWETQY
v_call: TRBV6-1
j_call: TRBJ2-5

cdr3_aa: ASSYTTGELF
v_call: TRBV6-5
j_call: TRBJ2-2

cdr3_aa: ASSRQGSTEAF
v_call: TRBV18
j_call: TRBJ1-1

cdr3_aa: AITPGQGSEQY
v_call: TRBV10-3
j_call: TRBJ2-7

cdr3_aa: ASSLAGRQETQY
v_call: TRBV2
j_call: TRBJ2-5

cdr3_aa: AIGANYGYT
v_call: TRBV10-3
j_call: TRBJ1-2

cdr3_aa: ASSFGGVDEQY
v_call: TRBV5-1
j_call: TRBJ2-7

cdr3_aa: ASSLGARGLLWEQY
v_call: TRBV7-9
j_call: TRBJ2-7

cdr3_aa: ASSVDRETSTDTQY
v_call: TRBV9
j_call: TRBJ2-3

cdr3_aa: ASSLNGLGNGYT
v_call: TRBV7-3
j_call: TRBJ1-2

cdr3_aa: SVRRDRGRNTEAF
v_call: TRBV29-1
j_call: TRBJ1-1

cdr3_aa: ASSEGGARVNYGYT
v_call: TRBV2
j_call: TRBJ1-2

cdr3_aa: ASSLAGQGGEQY
v_call: TRBV7-9
j_call: TRBJ2-7

cdr3_aa: ASREEPLASAYEQY
v_call: TRBV2
j_call: TRBJ2-7

cdr3_aa: ASSFPGELF
v_call: TRBV11-2
j_call: TRBJ2-2

cdr3_aa: ASSRGFEQY
v_call: TRBV13
j_call: TRBJ2-7

cdr3_aa: ASSLGLADAQETQY
v_call: TRBV5-1
j_call: TRBJ2-5

cdr3_aa: ASSERTDKIEQY
v_call: TRBV2
j_call: TRBJ2-7

cdr3_aa: ASSQVQGYSGNTIY
v_call: TRBV4-2
j_call: TRBJ1-3

cdr3_aa: ASSLSGLAGAIETQY
v_call: TRBV13
j_call: TRBJ2-5

cdr3_aa: ASSVLKGTGQYEQY
v_call: TRBV6-1
j_call: TRBJ2-7

cdr3_aa: ASRGDGNTIY
v_call: TRBV30
j_call: TRBJ1-3

cdr3_aa: ASSPRTLNYGYT
v_call: TRBV7-9
j_call: TRBJ1-2

cdr3_aa: ASSLGDTQY
v_call: TRBV5-1
j_call: TRBJ2-3

cdr3_aa: STSTSSVEQF
v_call: TRBV29-1
j_call: TRBJ2-1

cdr3_aa: ASSPQTGSYT
v_call: TRBV5-4
j_call: TRBJ1-2

cdr3_aa: ASSEGRAPNEKLF
v_call: TRBV2
j_call: TRBJ1-4

cdr3_aa: AWTRQGGNTEAF
v_call: TRBV30
j_call: TRBJ1-1

cdr3_aa: ASSLRLAGANYEQY
v_call: TRBV13
j_call: TRBJ2-7

cdr3_aa: ASSLDAGVNEKLF
v_call: TRBV11-2
j_call: TRBJ1-4

cdr3_aa: ASSLFQGEETQY
v_call: TRBV6-5
j_call: TRBJ2-5

cdr3_aa: ASSPQGYMNTEAF
v_call: TRBV18
j_call: TRBJ1-1